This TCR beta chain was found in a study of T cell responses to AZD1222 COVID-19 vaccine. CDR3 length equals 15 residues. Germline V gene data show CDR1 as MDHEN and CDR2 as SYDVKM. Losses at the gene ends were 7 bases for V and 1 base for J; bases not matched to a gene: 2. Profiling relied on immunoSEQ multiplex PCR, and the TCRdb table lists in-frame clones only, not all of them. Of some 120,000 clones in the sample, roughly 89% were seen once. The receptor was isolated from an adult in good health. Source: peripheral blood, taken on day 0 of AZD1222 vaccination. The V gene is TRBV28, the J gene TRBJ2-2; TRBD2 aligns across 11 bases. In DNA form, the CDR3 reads TGTGCCAGCACTGGACTAGCGGGGAACACCGGGGAGCTGTTTTTT. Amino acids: CASTGLAGNTGELFF.